In this sample, the clone carrying this T cell receptor beta chain turned up many times. The sample is drawn from a study of early T cells in non-severe SARS-CoV-2 infection. Overall study context: Sequencing used unsorted whole-blood bulk RNA, so chains lack pairing.

Each CDR3 protein is one row after TCRdb ran MiXCR on the 5' RACE reads. The sample yields approximately 120,000 distinct CDR3 sequences, 14% to 15% seen once. The length of the CDR3 is 16 residues. Trimming at V came to 2 bases and at J to 3 bases, leaving 4 bases not matched to a gene. Per the germline V gene, CDR1 is MNHEY and CDR2 is SVGAGI. This chain uses TRBV6-5 with TRBJ2-2, with 9 nucleotides matching TRBD1. This TCR was recovered from an adult who was a healthcare worker with PCR-confirmed SARS-CoV-2 infection or an uninfected control (not recorded which). Source material: whole blood. The CDR3 protein is CASSYGTGQYTGELFF. DNA of the CDR3: TGTGCCAGCAGTTACGGGACAGGGCAGTACACCGGGGAGCTGTTTTTT.